This TCR beta chain was captured in a study of Ad26.COV2.S vaccination and SARS-CoV-2 variants. Study-level background: Participants got Ad26.COV2.S intramuscularly, once or twice 56 days apart.

Study conclusions and caveats: Breadth and depth estimates from TCRs may understate total T cell responses. Similar non-spike TCR breadth was seen in vaccine and placebo recipients.

On this clone itself: What it recognizes is unknown.

The protocol was immunoSEQ multiplex PCR, while the TCRdb copy is restricted to in-frame clones and leaves out a portion. The data show around 250,000 clones, roughly 85% seen once. Described treatment: some 19 received Ad26.COV2.S at low or high dose, single or two shots; about 5 received placebo; per-sample allocation not given. The samples date from day 63 after the first vaccine or placebo injection. Trimming at V came to 2 bases and at J to 2 bases, leaving 6 bases not matched to a gene. Germline V lookup: CDR1 LGHNA, CDR2 YNFKEQ. This CDR3 spans 17 amino acids. The sample in question was peripheral blood, obtained in a trial of Ad26.COV2.S vaccine versus placebo. The rearrangement joins TRBV4-2 to TRBJ2-1; 10 bases are shared with TRBD2. This receptor was obtained from a person aged 18-60 years who received the Ad26.COV2.S COVID-19 vaccine or a placebo. CDR3 residues: CASSQTLAGITYNEQFF. The CDR3 nucleotides are TGTGCCAGCAGCCAAACACTAGCGGGGATTACCTACAATGAGCAGTTCTTC.